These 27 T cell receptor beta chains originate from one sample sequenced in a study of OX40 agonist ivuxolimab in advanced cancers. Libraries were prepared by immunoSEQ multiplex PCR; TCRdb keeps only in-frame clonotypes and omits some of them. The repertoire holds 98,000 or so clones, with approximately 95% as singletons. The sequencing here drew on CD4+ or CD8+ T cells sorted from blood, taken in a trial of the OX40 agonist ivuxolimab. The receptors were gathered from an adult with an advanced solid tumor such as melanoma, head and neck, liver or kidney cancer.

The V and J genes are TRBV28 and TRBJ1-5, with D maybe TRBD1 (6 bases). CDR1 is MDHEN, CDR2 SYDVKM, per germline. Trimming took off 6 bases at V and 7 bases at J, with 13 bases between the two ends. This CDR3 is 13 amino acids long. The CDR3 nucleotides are TGTGCCAGCAGGTCCGGGGGGCTCCAGCCCCAGCATTTT. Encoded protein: CASRSGGLQPQHF.

As DNA, the CDR3 is TGTGCCAGCAGCCCGAAACAGGGGGCCGTTGACTATGGCTACACCTTC. It translates to CASSPKQGAVDYGYTF. The chain couples TRBV7-6 to TRBJ1-2, with 9 bases identical to TRBD1. The germline gives CDR1 SGHVS, CDR2 FNYEAQ. This CDR3 is built from 16 residues. Trimming removed 5 bases from V and 3 bases from J; junction bases left unmatched: 10.

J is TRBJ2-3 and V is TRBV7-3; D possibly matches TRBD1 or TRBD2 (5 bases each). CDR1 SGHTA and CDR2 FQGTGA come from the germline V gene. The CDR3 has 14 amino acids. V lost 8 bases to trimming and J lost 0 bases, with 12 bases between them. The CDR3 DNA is TGTGCCAGCGGCCGGGGCGGGAGCACAGATACGCAGTATTTT. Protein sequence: CASGRGGSTDTQYF.

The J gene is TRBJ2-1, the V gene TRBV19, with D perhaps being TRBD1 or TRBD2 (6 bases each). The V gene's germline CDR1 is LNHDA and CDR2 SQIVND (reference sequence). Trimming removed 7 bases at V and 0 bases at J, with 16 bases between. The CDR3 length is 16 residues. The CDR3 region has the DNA TGTGCCAGTACTCGAGGGGGGCGAGGCTCCTACAATGAGCAGTTCTTC. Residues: CASTRGGRGSYNEQFF.

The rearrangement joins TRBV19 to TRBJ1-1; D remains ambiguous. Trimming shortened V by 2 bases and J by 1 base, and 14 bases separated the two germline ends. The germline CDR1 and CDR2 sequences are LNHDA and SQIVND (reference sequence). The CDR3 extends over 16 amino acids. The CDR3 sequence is CASSIIGLDANTEAFF. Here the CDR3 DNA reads TGTGCCAGTAGTATAATCGGACTGGACGCGAACACTGAAGCTTTCTTT.

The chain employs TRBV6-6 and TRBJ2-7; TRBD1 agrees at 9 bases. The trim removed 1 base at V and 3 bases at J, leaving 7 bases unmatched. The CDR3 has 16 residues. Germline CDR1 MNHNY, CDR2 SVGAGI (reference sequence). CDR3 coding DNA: TGTGCCAGCAGTTACTTTATGGACAGGGGAGACTACGAGCAGTACTTC. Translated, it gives CASSYFMDRGDYEQYF.

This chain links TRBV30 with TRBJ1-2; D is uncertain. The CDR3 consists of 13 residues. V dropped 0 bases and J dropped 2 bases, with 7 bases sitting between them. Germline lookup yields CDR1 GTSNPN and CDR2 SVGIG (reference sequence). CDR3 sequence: CAWSVVGNYGYTF. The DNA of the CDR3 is TGTGCCTGGAGTGTCGTCGGGAACTATGGCTACACCTTC. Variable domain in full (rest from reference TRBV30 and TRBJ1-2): SQTIHQWPATLVQPVGSPLSLECTVEGTSNPNLYWYRQAAGRGLQLLFYSVGIGQISSEVPQNLSASRPQDRQFILSSKKLLLSDSGFYLCAWSVVGNYGYTFGSGTRLTVV.

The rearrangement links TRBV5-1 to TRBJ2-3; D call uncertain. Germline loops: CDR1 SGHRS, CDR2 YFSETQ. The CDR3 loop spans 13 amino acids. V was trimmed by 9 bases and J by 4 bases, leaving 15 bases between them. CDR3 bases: TGCGCCACCCGAAGGGCCGCCCCAGATACGCAGTATTTT. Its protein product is CATRRAAPDTQYF.

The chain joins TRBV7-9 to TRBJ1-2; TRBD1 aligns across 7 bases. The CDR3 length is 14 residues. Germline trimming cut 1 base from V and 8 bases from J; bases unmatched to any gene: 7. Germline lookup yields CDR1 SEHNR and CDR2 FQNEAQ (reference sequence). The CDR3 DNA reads TGTGCCAGCAGCTTAGTGGGACAGAGGGAAGGCTACACCTTC. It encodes CASSLVGQREGYTF. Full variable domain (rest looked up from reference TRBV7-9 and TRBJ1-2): DTGVSQNPRHKITKRGQNVTFRCDPISEHNRLYWYRQTLGQGPEFLTYFQNEAQLEKSRLLSDRFSAERPKGSFSTLEIQRTEQGDSAMYLCASSLVGQREGYTFGSGTRLTVV.

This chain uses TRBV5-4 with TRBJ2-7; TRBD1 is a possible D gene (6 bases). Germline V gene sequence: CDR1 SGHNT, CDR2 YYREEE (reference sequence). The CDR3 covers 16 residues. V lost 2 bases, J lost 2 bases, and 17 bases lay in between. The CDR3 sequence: CASSFEVGQGPYEQYF. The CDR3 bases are TGTGCCAGCAGCTTCGAGGTGGGGCAGGGGCCCTACGAGCAGTACTTC.

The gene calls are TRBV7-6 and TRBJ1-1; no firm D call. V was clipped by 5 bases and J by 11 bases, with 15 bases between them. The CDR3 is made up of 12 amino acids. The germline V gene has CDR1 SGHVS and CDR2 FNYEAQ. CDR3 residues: CASSGWSSAAFF. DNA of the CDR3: TGTGCCAGCAGCGGATGGTCCTCAGCCGCTTTCTTT.

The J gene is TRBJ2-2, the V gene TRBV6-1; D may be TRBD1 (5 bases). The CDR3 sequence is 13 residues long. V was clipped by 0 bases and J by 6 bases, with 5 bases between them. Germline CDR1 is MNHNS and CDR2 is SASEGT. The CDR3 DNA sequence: TGTGCCAGCAGTGAAGCGGGGCCCGGGGAGCTGTTTTTT. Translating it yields CASSEAGPGELFF.

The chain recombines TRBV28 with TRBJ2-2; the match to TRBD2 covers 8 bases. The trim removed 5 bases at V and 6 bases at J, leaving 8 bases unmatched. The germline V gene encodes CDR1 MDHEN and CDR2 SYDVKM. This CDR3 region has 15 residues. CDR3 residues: CASSPGGAAAGELFF. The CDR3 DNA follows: TGTGCCAGCAGTCCCGGGGGGGCGGCGGCCGGGGAGCTGTTTTTT.

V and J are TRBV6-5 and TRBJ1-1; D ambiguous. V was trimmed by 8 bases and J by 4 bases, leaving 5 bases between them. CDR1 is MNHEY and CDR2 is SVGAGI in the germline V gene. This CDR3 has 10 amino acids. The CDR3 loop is CASGGTEAFF. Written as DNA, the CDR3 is TGTGCCAGCGGAGGCACTGAAGCTTTCTTT.

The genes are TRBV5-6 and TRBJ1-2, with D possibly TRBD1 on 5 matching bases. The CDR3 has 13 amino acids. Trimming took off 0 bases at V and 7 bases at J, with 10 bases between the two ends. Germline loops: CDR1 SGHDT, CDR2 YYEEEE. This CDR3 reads CASSLAGGSGYTF. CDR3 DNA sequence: TGTGCCAGCAGCTTGGCGGGGGGAAGTGGCTACACCTTC. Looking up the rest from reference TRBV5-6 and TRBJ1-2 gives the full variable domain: DAGVTQSPTHLIKTRGQQVTLRCSPKSGHDTVSWYQQALGQGPQFIFQYYEEEERQRGNFPDRFSGHQFPNYSSELNVNALLLGDSALYLCASSLAGGSGYTFGSGTRLTVV.

The CDR3: CASSLVGTGAGGELFF. The DNA of the CDR3 is TGTGCCAGCAGCTTGGTTGGGACAGGGGCCGGCGGGGAGCTGTTTTTT. The chain carries TRBV5-8 and TRBJ2-2; 10 bases line up with TRBD1. The CDR3 is 16 amino acids. CDR1 is SGHTS and CDR2 is YDEGEE in the germline V gene. The V gene end was trimmed by 0 bases and the J gene end by 7 bases; junction bases not matched to a gene: 6.

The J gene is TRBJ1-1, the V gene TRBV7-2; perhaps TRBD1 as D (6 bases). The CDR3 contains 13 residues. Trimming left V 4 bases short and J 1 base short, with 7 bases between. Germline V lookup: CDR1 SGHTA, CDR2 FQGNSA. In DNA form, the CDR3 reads TGTGCCAGCAGCTCCAGGGGGAACACTGAAGCTTTCTTT. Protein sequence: CASSSRGNTEAFF.

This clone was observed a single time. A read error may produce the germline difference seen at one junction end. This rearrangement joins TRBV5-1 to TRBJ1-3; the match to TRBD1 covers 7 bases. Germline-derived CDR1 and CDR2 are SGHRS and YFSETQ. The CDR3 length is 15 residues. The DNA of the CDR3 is TGCGCCAGCAGCTCCCAGGGGGGGTCTGGAGACACCATATATTTT. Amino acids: CASSSQGGSGDTIYF.

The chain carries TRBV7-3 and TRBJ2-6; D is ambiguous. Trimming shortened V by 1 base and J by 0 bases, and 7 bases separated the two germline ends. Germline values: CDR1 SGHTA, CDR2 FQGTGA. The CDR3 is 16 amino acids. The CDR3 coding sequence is TGTGCCAGCAGCTTAATCCCCTCCTCTGGGGCCAACGTCCTGACTTTC. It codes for CASSLIPSSGANVLTF.

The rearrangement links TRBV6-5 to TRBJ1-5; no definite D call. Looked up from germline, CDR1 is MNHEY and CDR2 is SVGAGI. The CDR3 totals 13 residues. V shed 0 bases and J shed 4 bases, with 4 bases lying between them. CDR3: CASSYSPNQPQHF. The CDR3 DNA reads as TGTGCCAGCAGTTACTCCCCGAATCAGCCCCAGCATTTT.

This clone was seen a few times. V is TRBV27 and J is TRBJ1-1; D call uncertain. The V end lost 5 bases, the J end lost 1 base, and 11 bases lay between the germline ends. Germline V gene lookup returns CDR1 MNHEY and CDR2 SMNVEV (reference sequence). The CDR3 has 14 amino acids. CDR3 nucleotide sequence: TGTGCCAGCAGTCCCTGGGGTGAGAACACTGAAGCTTTCTTT. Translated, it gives CASSPWGENTEAFF.

The CDR3: CASSLAPTSRAGGVKNIQYF. As DNA, the CDR3 is TGTGCCAGCAGCTTAGCGCCCACCTCTCGAGCGGGGGGGGTAAAAAACATTCAGTACTTC. The rearrangement links TRBV7-8 to TRBJ2-4; 10 positions agree with TRBD2. J lost 4 bases, V lost 0 bases, and 15 bases had no gene match. The CDR3 has 20 residues. The germline gives CDR1 SGHVS, CDR2 FQNEAQ.

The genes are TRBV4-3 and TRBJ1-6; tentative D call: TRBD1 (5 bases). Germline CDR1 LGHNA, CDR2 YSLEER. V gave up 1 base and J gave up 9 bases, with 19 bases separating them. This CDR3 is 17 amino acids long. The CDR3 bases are TGCGCCAGCAGCCAAGGACAGAGGGGTCTATTGGCTTCACCCCTCCACTTT. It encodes CASSQGQRGLLASPLHF.

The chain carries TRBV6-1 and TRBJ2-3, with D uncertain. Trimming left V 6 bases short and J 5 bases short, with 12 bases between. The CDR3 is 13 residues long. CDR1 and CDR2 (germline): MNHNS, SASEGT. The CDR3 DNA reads TGTGCCAGCAGCGTGGATGAAGGAGATACGCAGTATTTT. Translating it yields CASSVDEGDTQYF.

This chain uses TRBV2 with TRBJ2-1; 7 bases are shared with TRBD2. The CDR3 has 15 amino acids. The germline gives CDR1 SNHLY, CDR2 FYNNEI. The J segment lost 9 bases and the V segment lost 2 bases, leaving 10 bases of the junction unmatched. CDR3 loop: CASSETWWTRAEQFF. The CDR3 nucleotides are TGTGCCAGCAGTGAAACGTGGTGGACTAGGGCTGAGCAGTTCTTC.

CDR3 in DNA: TGTGCCAGCAGCGGACAGCACACTGAAGCTTTCTTT. Its translation is CASSGQHTEAFF. The J gene is TRBJ1-1, the V gene TRBV2, with D tentatively TRBD1 (6 bases). CDR3 length: 12 amino acids. Trimming removed 6 bases from V and 3 bases from J, with 8 bases in between. Germline loops: CDR1 SNHLY, CDR2 FYNNEI. Complete variable domain (other parts from reference TRBV2 and TRBJ1-1): EPEVTQTPSHQVTQMGQEVILRCVPISNHLYFYWYRQILGQKVEFLVSFYNNEISEKSEIFDDQFSVERPDGSNFTLKIRSTKLEDSAMYFCASSGQHTEAFFGQGTRLTVV.

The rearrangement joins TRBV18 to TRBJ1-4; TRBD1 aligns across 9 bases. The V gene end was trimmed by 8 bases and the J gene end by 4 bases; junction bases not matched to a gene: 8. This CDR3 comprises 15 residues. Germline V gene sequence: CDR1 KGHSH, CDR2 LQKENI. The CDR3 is CASAGTGFGNEKLFF. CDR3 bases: TGTGCCAGCGCCGGGACAGGGTTTGGTAATGAAAAACTGTTTTTT. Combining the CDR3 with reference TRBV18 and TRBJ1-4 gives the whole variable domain NAGVMQNPRHLVRRRGQEARLRCSPMKGHSHVYWYRQLPEEGLKFMVYLQKENIIDESGMPKERFSAEFPKEGPSILRIQQVVRGDSAAYFCASAGTGFGNEKLFFGSGTQLSVL.